This T cell receptor (beta chain) was observed in a study of blood T cell repertoires in COVID-19. Study overall: Donors in the United States, Italy and Spain gave samples during acute or convalescent COVID-19. T cells, B-cell-depleted T cells, or PBMCs supplied cDNA or gDNA.

This clone has just a few counts. The germline V and J ends were trimmed by 7 bases and 0 bases, with 9 bases remaining between them. This CDR3 spans 13 amino acids. Germline V gene sequence: CDR1 MNHNY, CDR2 SVGAGI (reference sequence). Profiled with immunoSEQ multiplex PCR; TCRdb holds only in-frame clones, not every one. The data show more than 200,000 clones, less than 90% seen once. The chain combines TRBV6-6 with TRBJ1-1; D remains ambiguous. Specimen: peripheral blood. The TCR was taken from a man aged 35-49 years with acute or convalescent COVID-19. The CDR3 DNA follows: TGTGCCAGCACTCCGTATCTGAACACTGAAGCTTTCTTT. This translates into CASTPYLNTEAFF.